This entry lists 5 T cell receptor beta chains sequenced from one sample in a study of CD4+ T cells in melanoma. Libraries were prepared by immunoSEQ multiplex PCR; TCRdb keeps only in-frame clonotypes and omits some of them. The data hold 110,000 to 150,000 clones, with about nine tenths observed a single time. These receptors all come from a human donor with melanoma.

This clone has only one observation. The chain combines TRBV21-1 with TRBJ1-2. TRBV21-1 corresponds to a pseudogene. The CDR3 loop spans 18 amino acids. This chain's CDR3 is CASSKVSRGAAVTYGYTF. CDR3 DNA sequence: TGTGCCAGCAGCAAAGTATCCCGGGGGGCGGCGGTGACCTATGGCTACACCTTC.

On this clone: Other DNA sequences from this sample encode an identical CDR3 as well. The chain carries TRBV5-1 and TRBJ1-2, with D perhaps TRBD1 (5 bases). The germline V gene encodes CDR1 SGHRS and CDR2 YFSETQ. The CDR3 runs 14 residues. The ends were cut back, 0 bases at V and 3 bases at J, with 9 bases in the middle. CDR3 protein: CASSLGQGDYGYTF. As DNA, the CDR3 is TGCGCCAGCAGCTTGGGGCAGGGAGACTATGGCTACACCTTC.

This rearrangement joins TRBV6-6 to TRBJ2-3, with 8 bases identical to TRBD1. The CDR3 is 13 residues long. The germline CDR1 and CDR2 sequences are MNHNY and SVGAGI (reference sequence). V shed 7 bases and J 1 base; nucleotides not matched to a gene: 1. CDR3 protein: CASTGQGTDTQYF. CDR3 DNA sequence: TGTGCCAGCACGGGACAGGGCACAGATACGCAGTATTTT.

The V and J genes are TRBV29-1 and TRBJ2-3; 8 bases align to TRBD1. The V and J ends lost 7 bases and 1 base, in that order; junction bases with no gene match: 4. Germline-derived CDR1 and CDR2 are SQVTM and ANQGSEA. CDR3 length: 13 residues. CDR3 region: CSGDRGGTDTQYF. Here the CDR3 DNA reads TGCAGCGGCGACAGGGGTGGCACAGATACGCAGTATTTT.

The CDR3 reads CASESGQQETQYF. The CDR3 coding sequence is TGTGCCAGCGAATCGGGACAGCAAGAGACCCAGTACTTC. The J gene is TRBJ2-5, the V gene TRBV6-1, with 7 bases aligning to TRBD1. Germline-derived CDR1 and CDR2 are MNHNS and SASEGT. The CDR3 has 13 residues. V was clipped by 8 bases and J by 2 bases; unmatched bases: 5.